This entry lists 7 T cell receptor beta chains sequenced from one sample in a study of radiotherapy plus CTLA-4 blockade in lung cancer. Data came from immunoSEQ multiplex PCR; TCRdb stores just in-frame clones and leaves some out. The sample carries some 110,000 clones, 70% to 85% recorded once. Sequenced material: peripheral blood, taken from a patient treated with radiotherapy plus ipilimumab. These receptors all come from a human donor with non-small cell lung cancer that progressed on radiotherapy plus ipilimumab. Some clones in this sample may be carry-over from other donors' samples.

This clone has only one observation. The gene calls are TRBV5-8 and TRBJ2-5; 8 bases align to TRBD1. Germline V lookup: CDR1 SGHTS, CDR2 YDEGEE. The V segment lost 4 bases and the J segment 2 bases; nucleotides outside the gene matches: 4. This CDR3 contains 14 residues. CDR3 sequence reads: CASSRGQVQETQYF. In DNA form, the CDR3 reads TGTGCCAGCAGCCGGGGACAGGTACAAGAGACCCAGTACTTC.

This rearrangement joins TRBV7-3 to TRBJ2-7; TRBD1 is a possible D gene (6 bases). V lost 1 base and J lost 4, with 8 bases in between. Germline assignment: CDR1 SGHTA and CDR2 FQGTGA. The CDR3 spans 13 residues. In DNA, the CDR3 is TGTGCCAGCAGCTTAAACAGGGATTACGAGCAGTACTTC. This sequence encodes CASSLNRDYEQYF.

The chain has TRBV6-6 and TRBJ1-2, with TRBD1 as a possible D gene (6 bases). V lost 6 bases and J lost 1, with 15 bases in between. Germline V gene lookup returns CDR1 MNHNY and CDR2 SVGAGI (reference sequence). This CDR3 has 15 amino acids. The CDR3 DNA reads as TGTGCCAGCAGGCCCCAGGGGATAGTTAACTATGGCTACACCTTC. Translation: CASRPQGIVNYGYTF.

The chain's CDR3 is CASSEGTRAQNEQFF. CDR3 sequence (DNA): TGCGCCAGCAGCGAGGGGACTAGGGCCCAGAATGAGCAGTTCTTC. The J gene is TRBJ2-1, the V gene TRBV5-1; 8 bases are shared with TRBD2. The CDR3 has 15 amino acids. The V segment lost 4 bases and the J segment 7 bases; nucleotides outside the gene matches: 10. CDR1 is SGHRS, CDR2 YFSETQ, per germline.

The chain joins TRBV4-3 to TRBJ1-3; perhaps TRBD1 as D (6 bases). The germline CDR1 and CDR2 sequences are LGHNA and YSLEER. This CDR3 has 16 residues. V lost 0 bases, J lost 0 bases, and 9 bases lay in between. As DNA, the CDR3 is TGCGCCAGCAGCCAAGATTGGACAGTCTCTGGAAACACCATATATTTT. Protein product: CASSQDWTVSGNTIYF.

This chain connects TRBV4-3 to TRBJ1-1; D is perhaps TRBD1 (6 bases). CDR1 LGHNA and CDR2 YSLEER come from the germline V gene. V lost 4 bases to trimming and J lost 4 bases, with 13 bases between them. This CDR3 contains 14 residues. The CDR3 loop reads CASSLTGSITEAFF. The CDR3 nucleotides read TGCGCCAGCAGCCTGACAGGTAGCATCACTGAAGCTTTCTTT.

The V and J genes are TRBV18 and TRBJ2-7; 8 bases align to TRBD1. CDR1 KGHSH and CDR2 LQKENI come from the germline V gene. CDR3 length equals 15 residues. Trimming took 3 bases from V and 7 from J; bases not matched to a gene: 11. For the CDR3, the DNA is TGTGCCAGCTCACCGGCGACAGGGGATTTTAATGAGCAGTACTTC. Encoded protein: CASSPATGDFNEQYF.